The next 16 T cell receptor beta chains were all read from a single sample in a study of Ad26.COV2.S vaccination and SARS-CoV-2 variants. Sequencing used immunoSEQ multiplex PCR; TCRdb keeps in-frame clones, though not all of them. The sample carries 300,000 to 450,000 clones, around 92% recorded once. Specimen: peripheral blood, collected after recovery from COVID-19. All receptors come from a human donor who had recovered from COVID-19.

The chain has TRBV9 and TRBJ1-4; 7 bases map to TRBD1. V lost 4 bases and J lost 4; bases outside the gene matches: 7. The CDR3 sequence is 15 residues long. Germline V gene lookup returns CDR1 SGDLS and CDR2 YYNGEE. The CDR3 spells CASSPEGGINEKLFF. CDR3 nucleotides: TGTGCCAGCAGCCCCGAAGGGGGCATTAATGAAAAACTGTTTTTT.

This clone was counted a few times. J is TRBJ1-2 and V is TRBV10-1; no firm D call. CDR3 length: 13 amino acids. Germline CDR1 is WNHNN and CDR2 is SYGVQD (reference sequence). V lost 0 bases to trimming and J lost 7 bases, with 9 bases between them. CDR3 protein: CASSESRAGGYTF. Written as DNA, the CDR3 is TGCGCCAGCAGTGAGTCGCGGGCCGGTGGCTACACCTTC.

The CDR3 spells CASTGQLNTEAFF. In nucleotides, the CDR3 is TGTGCCAGCACTGGACAGCTGAACACTGAAGCTTTCTTT. The gene calls are TRBV6-5 and TRBJ1-1; the D gene is possibly TRBD1 (6 bases). With 7 bases removed from V and 0 bases from J, the gap between germline ends came to 9 bases. The V gene's germline CDR1 is MNHEY and CDR2 SVGAGI. CDR3 length equals 13 residues.

The chain employs TRBV14 and TRBJ1-2; TRBD1 is a possible D gene (5 bases). The germline gives CDR1 SGHDN, CDR2 FVKESK. This CDR3 is 13 amino acids long. Trimming shortened V by 4 bases and J by 4 bases, and 10 bases separated the two germline ends. This chain's CDR3 is CASSPKGIYGYTF. CDR3 DNA sequence: TGTGCCAGCAGCCCTAAGGGGATCTATGGCTACACCTTC. The full variable domain, rest sourced from reference TRBV14 and TRBJ1-2, is EAGVTQFPSHSVIEKGQTVTLRCDPISGHDNLYWYRRVMGKEIKFLLHFVKESKQDESGMPNNRFLAERTGGTYSTLKVQPAELEDSGVYFCASSPKGIYGYTFGSGTRLTVV.

The V gene is TRBV12-3 or TRBV12-4, the J gene TRBJ1-2; 8 bases fit TRBD1. Losses at the gene ends were 9 bases for V and 6 bases for J; bases not matched to a gene: 9. The CDR3 runs to 13 residues. CDR3 sequence (DNA): TGTGCCAGTTACCCAGGGGGCGGGAATGGCTACACCTTC. Amino acids: CASYPGGGNGYTF.

The chain has TRBV6-5 and TRBJ1-6; 7 positions match TRBD1. The CDR3 extends over 12 amino acids. CDR1 MNHEY and CDR2 SVGAGI come from the germline V gene. Trimming cost V 5 bases and J 10 bases; bases outside gene matches: 2. The CDR3, as DNA: TGTGCCAGCAGTCCGACAGGGTCACCCCTCCACTTT. It translates to CASSPTGSPLHF.

CDR3 DNA sequence: TGTGCCAGCAGCCCCCGCCGCACCCAAGAGACCCAGTACTTC. It translates to CASSPRRTQETQYF. The rearrangement uses TRBV11-2 and TRBJ2-5, with unresolved D. Germline-derived CDR1 and CDR2 are SGHAT and FQNNGV. The CDR3 contains 14 residues. Trimming took off 5 bases at V and 1 base at J, with 11 bases between the two ends.

The chain is built from TRBV28 and TRBJ1-3, with TRBD1 matching over 8 bases. V shed 5 bases and J 0 bases; nucleotides not matched to a gene: 3. The germline V gene encodes CDR1 MDHEN and CDR2 SYDVKM. The CDR3 contains 15 residues. CDR3 region: CASSRTGGSGNTIYF. The CDR3 region has the DNA TGTGCCAGCAGTCGAACAGGGGGCTCTGGAAACACCATATATTTT. The full variable domain, completed using reference TRBV28 and TRBJ1-3, is DVKVTQSSRYLVKRTGEKVFLECVQDMDHENMFWYRQDPGLGLRLIYFSYDVKMKEKGDIPEGYSVSREKKERFSLILESASTNQTSMYLCASSRTGGSGNTIYFGEGSWLTVV.

This clone occurred a few times. The CDR3 DNA follows: TGCGCCAGCAGCCCTAGATTTCGGGACAGGGAGAACACTGAAGCTTTCTTT. The encoded protein is CASSPRFRDRENTEAFF. This chain links TRBV4-1 with TRBJ1-1; 9 nucleotides agree with TRBD1. The CDR3 has 17 amino acids. CDR1 and CDR2 from the germline V gene are MGHRA and YSYEKL. V shed 4 bases, J shed 1 base, and the junction held 10 bases outside the gene matches.

The V call is TRBV10-2, the J call TRBJ1-5; 10 bases are shared with TRBD1. Trimming at V came to 6 bases and at J to 4 bases, leaving 6 bases not matched to a gene. The CDR3 spans 15 residues. CDR1 is WSHSY, CDR2 SAAADI, per germline. The CDR3: CASRKDRGKNQPQHF. CDR3 DNA: TGCGCCAGCAGAAAGGACAGGGGGAAGAATCAGCCCCAGCATTTT.

The V gene is TRBV6-5, the J gene TRBJ2-2, with 7 bases that match TRBD1. The germline V gene has CDR1 MNHEY and CDR2 SVGAGI. The CDR3 loop spans 15 amino acids. V lost 5 bases and J lost 3; bases outside the gene matches: 6. CDR3 region: CASSPMDRHTGELFF. CDR3 nucleotide sequence: TGTGCCAGCAGTCCTATGGACAGGCACACCGGGGAGCTGTTTTTT.

The CDR3 spells CASSRQAAREQYF. CDR3 nucleotides: TGTGCCAGCAGTCGACAGGCCGCCCGCGAGCAGTACTTC. The chain joins TRBV12-3 or TRBV12-4 to TRBJ2-7; tentative D call: TRBD1 (6 bases). CDR3 length: 13 residues. V was shortened by 5 bases and J by 6 bases, with 14 bases between the two germline ends.

The chain has TRBV12-5 and TRBJ2-2, with D maybe TRBD1 (6 bases). The CDR3 spans 16 residues. In germline, CDR1 is LGHNT, CDR2 FRNRAP. The V end was cut by 6 bases, the J end by 0 bases, with 14 bases between. The CDR3 DNA is TGTGCTAGTGGATCTGACAGGCGTACGAACACCGGGGAGCTGTTTTTT. This codes for CASGSDRRTNTGELFF.

The chain carries TRBV5-5 and TRBJ1-1; maybe TRBD1 (5 bases). Trimming stripped 2 bases from V and 3 bases from J, with 14 bases between. This CDR3 has 15 residues. The germline V gene has CDR1 SGHKS and CDR2 YYEKEE (reference sequence). For the CDR3, the DNA is TGTGCCAGCAGCTTTGGCTGGGGGAGGGACACTGAAGCTTTCTTT. Protein sequence: CASSFGWGRDTEAFF. The variable domain in full, completed from reference TRBV5-5 and TRBJ1-1, reads DAGVTQSPTHLIKTRGQQVTLRCSPISGHKSVSWYQQVLGQGPQFIFQYYEKEERGRGNFPDRFSARQFPNYSSELNVNALLLGDSALYLCASSFGWGRDTEAFFGQGTRLTVV.

The chain uses TRBV4-1 and TRBJ1-5; the D is unclear. Germline V lookup: CDR1 MGHRA, CDR2 YSYEKL. The CDR3 runs 17 residues. With 1 base removed from V and 0 bases from J, the gap between germline ends came to 13 bases. The CDR3 nucleotides read TGCGCCAGCAGCCAAGGTCCCGGGCGGACTAGCAATCAGCCCCAGCATTTT. Amino acid sequence: CASSQGPGRTSNQPQHF.

This clone is a singleton in its sample. The chain links TRBV24-1 to TRBJ2-2; 8 bases match TRBD1. V dropped 8 bases and J dropped 2; count of bases not matched to a gene: 9. CDR1 and CDR2 from the germline V gene are KGHDR and SFDVKD. The CDR3 is 16 amino acids. For the CDR3, the DNA is TGTGCCACCACCCGGGACAGGATCGGAAACACCGGGGAGCTGTTTTTT. It translates to CATTRDRIGNTGELFF.